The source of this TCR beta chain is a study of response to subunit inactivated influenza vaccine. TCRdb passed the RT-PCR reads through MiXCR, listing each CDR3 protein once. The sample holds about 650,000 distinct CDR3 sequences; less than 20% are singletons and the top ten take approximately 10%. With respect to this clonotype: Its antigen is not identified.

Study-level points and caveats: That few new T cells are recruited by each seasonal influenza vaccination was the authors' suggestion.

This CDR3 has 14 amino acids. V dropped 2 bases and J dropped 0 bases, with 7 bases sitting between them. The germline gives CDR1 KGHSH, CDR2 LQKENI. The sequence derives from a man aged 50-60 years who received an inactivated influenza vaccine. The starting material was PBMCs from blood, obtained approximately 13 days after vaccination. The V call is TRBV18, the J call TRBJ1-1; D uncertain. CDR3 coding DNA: TGTGCCAGCTCACCAGCAGAACTGAACACTGAAGCTTTCTTT. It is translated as CASSPAELNTEAFF.